These T cell receptor beta chains were read from a single sample in a study of blood T cell repertoires in COVID-19. Assay: immunoSEQ multiplex PCR; the TCRdb copy retains only in-frame clones and omits some. This table has about 480,000 clones, roughly 90% appearing once. Sequenced sample: peripheral blood. These receptors all come from a woman between 25 and 40 years old with acute or convalescent COVID-19. Each CDR3 is given with its conserved first and last residue. Each record gives: V gene, clone size, D gene, J gene, CDR3 DNA, CDR3 protein. The D gene is left open where the match is weak. Only some rows state a clone size, as once, few, many or a class for expanded clones.

V gene: TRBV5-6
clone size: .
D gene: .
J gene: TRBJ1-3
CDR3 DNA: TGTGCCAGCAGCCCCTACAGGGTCGAAGCCGGAAACACCATATATTTT
CDR3 protein: CASSPYRVEAGNTIYF

V gene: TRBV5-4
clone size: few
D gene: TRBD1
J gene: TRBJ1-2
CDR3 DNA: TGTGCCAGCAGCGAATGGACAGGGAGTAACTATGGCTACACCTTC
CDR3 protein: CASSEWTGSNYGYTF

V gene: TRBV6-5
clone size: once
D gene: .
J gene: TRBJ2-7
CDR3 DNA: TGTGCCACTTTCTCCCTCAAGGGAACGGGGGAGCAGTACTTC
CDR3 protein: CATFSLKGTGEQYF

V gene: TRBV5-4
clone size: .
D gene: .
J gene: TRBJ1-2
CDR3 DNA: TGTGCCAGCAGCTTGGTAGACTCGGTTATCTATGGCTACACCTTC
CDR3 protein: CASSLVDSVIYGYTF

V gene: TRBV10-3
clone size: .
D gene: .
J gene: TRBJ1-2
CDR3 DNA: TGTGCCAGCGGAACCCGAGGCTATGGCTACACCTTC
CDR3 protein: CASGTRGYGYTF

V gene: TRBV19
clone size: .
D gene: .
J gene: TRBJ1-5
CDR3 DNA: TGTGCCAGTAGTAAGGGACTGAATAGCAATCAGCCCCAGCATTTT
CDR3 protein: CASSKGLNSNQPQHF

V gene: TRBV28
clone size: .
D gene: TRBD2
J gene: TRBJ2-1
CDR3 DNA: TGTGCCAGCCGAGTGGGAGGGTCGAATGAGCAGTTCTTC
CDR3 protein: CASRVGGSNEQFF

V gene: TRBV6-5
clone size: .
D gene: .
J gene: TRBJ1-1
CDR3 DNA: TGTGCCAGCACTGGAACAGGGTTCAAAGCTGAAGCTTTCTTT
CDR3 protein: CASTGTGFKAEAFF

V gene: TRBV5-1
clone size: .
D gene: TRBD1
J gene: TRBJ2-5
CDR3 DNA: TGCGCCAGCAGCTCAGGGGGCGCGGAGACCCAGTACTTC
CDR3 protein: CASSSGGAETQYF

V gene: TRBV19
clone size: .
D gene: .
J gene: TRBJ1-1
CDR3 DNA: TGTGCCAGTAGATGGGGGGGGCACACTGAAGCTTTCTTT
CDR3 protein: CASRWGGHTEAFF

V gene: TRBV2
clone size: .
D gene: .
J gene: TRBJ1-1
CDR3 DNA: TGTGCCTCCACTTTCGCCCGGGCTGAAGCTTTCTTT
CDR3 protein: CASTFARAEAFF

V gene: TRBV27
clone size: once
D gene: .
J gene: TRBJ2-7
CDR3 DNA: TGTGCCAGCAGCTTCAAAAGTTCCGGCTACGAGCAGTACTTC
CDR3 protein: CASSFKSSGYEQYF

V gene: TRBV3-1/TRBV3-2
clone size: .
D gene: .
J gene: TRBJ1-1
CDR3 DNA: TGTGCCAGCAGCCTTGCGGGGACTAACACTGAAGCTTTCTTT
CDR3 protein: CASSLAGTNTEAFF

V gene: TRBV20-1
clone size: .
D gene: .
J gene: TRBJ2-2
CDR3 DNA: TGCAGGGACACTTACACCGGGGAGCTGTTTTTT
CDR3 protein: CRDTYTGELFF

V gene: TRBV7-9
clone size: once
D gene: .
J gene: TRBJ2-5
CDR3 DNA: TGTGCCAGCAGCTCCAGGGACCAAGAGACCCAGTACTTC
CDR3 protein: CASSSRDQETQYF

V gene: TRBV7-9
clone size: .
D gene: TRBD2
J gene: TRBJ2-1
CDR3 DNA: TGTGCCAGCAGCTGGACTAGCCCGGTATTGAATGAGCAGTTCTTC
CDR3 protein: CASSWTSPVLNEQFF

V gene: TRBV2
clone size: .
D gene: .
J gene: TRBJ1-6
CDR3 DNA: TGTGCCAGCACCAGACAGCCGGTGGGGGGAAATTCACCCCTCCACTTT
CDR3 protein: CASTRQPVGGNSPLHF

V gene: TRBV5-1
clone size: .
D gene: TRBD2
J gene: TRBJ2-1
CDR3 DNA: TGCGCCAGCAGCACGGGACTAGCGGGGTATGGTTCCTACAATGAGCAGTTCTTC
CDR3 protein: CASSTGLAGYGSYNEQFF

V gene: TRBV12-5
clone size: .
D gene: .
J gene: TRBJ2-3
CDR3 DNA: TGTGCTAGTGGTTTGCTCCCCCGGTTTTTATTAAGCACAGATACGCAGTATTTT
CDR3 protein: CASGLLPRFLLSTDTQYF